Detailed here is one T cell receptor (beta chain). Its antigen is unidentified. This sample stems from a study of lymphopenia after photon versus proton radiotherapy. Whole-study findings and limits: Photon-treated patients lost naive T cells and TCR diversity; proton-treated stayed stable. After lymphocyte nadir, photon-treated repertoires showed oligoclonal expansion, especially CD8+ Temra.

Germline CDR1 and CDR2: LNHDA and SQIVND (reference sequence). Trimming took off 5 bases at V and 2 bases at J, with 13 bases between the two ends. The CDR3 consists of 14 residues. TCRdb's copy holds only in-frame clones and misses some; the assay was immunoSEQ multiplex PCR. This table has approximately 45,000 clones, 85% appearing once. The sample in question was peripheral blood, obtained from a patient treated with photon-based radiotherapy. The chain employs TRBV19 and TRBJ2-7; unclear D gene. This clonotype originated in a middle-aged man with gastric cancer. CDR3 sequence reads: CASSALVAPYEQYF. In DNA form, the CDR3 reads TGTGCCAGTAGTGCCCTTGTGGCCCCCTACGAGCAGTACTTC.